This TCR beta chain was sequenced for a study of control samples from healthy donors and cancer patients. Profiling relied on immunoSEQ multiplex PCR, and the TCRdb table lists in-frame clones only, not all of them. The sample consists of around 81,000 clones, about 92% of them appearing once. CDR1 and CDR2 from the germline V gene are SEHNR and FQNEAQ (reference sequence). The CDR3 sequence is 15 residues long. V was shortened by 5 bases and J by 5 bases, with 15 bases between the two germline ends. Sequencing was done on a sample of blood. This TCR was recovered from a woman aged 25 to 39 in good health. The V and J genes are TRBV7-9 and TRBJ1-4, with D possibly being TRBD1 (5 bases). CDR3: CASSPRQTSNEKLFF. The CDR3 DNA reads as TGTGCCAGCAGCCCGAGACAGACCTCCAATGAAAAACTGTTTTTT.